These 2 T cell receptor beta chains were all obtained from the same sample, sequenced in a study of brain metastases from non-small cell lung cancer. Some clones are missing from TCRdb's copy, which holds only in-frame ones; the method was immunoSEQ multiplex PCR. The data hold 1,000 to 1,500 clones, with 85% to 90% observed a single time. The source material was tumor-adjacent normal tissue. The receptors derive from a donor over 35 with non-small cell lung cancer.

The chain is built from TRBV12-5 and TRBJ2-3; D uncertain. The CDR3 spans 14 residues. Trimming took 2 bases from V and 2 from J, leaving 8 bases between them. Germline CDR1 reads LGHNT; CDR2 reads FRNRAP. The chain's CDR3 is CASGLFPFTDTQYF. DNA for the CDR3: TGTGCTAGTGGTTTGTTCCCTTTCACAGATACGCAGTATTTT.

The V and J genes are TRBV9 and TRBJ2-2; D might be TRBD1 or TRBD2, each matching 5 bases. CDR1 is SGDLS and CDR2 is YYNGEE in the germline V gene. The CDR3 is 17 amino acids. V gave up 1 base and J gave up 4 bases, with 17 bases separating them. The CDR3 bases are TGTGCCAGCAGCGTAAAGGGGACCCTTAGGGGCACCGGGGAGCTGTTTTTT. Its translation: CASSVKGTLRGTGELFF. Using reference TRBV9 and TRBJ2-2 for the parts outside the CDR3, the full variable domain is DSGVTQTPKHLITATGQRVTLRCSPRSGDLSVYWYQQSLDQGLQFLIQYYNGEERAKGNILERFSAQQFPDLHSELNLSSLELGDSALYFCASSVKGTLRGTGELFFGEGSRLTVL.